This TCR beta chain emerged from a study of blood T cell repertoires in COVID-19. Authors' methods: It was from reference gene primer amplification that nucleated cell counts were estimated. TCRdb's table, derived via immunoSEQ multiplex PCR, lists solely in-frame clones and lacks some. The V and J calls and the clone size are those of that table, but D and trimming were determined from the DNA. The sample comprises some 110,000 clones, about nine tenths of which are singletons, and under 2% rests with the top ten. Comments on this clone: At the DNA level, this CDR3 is encoded by other sequences in the same sample as well.

Germline V gene sequence: CDR1 MGHRA, CDR2 YSYEKL. J was trimmed by 7 bases and V by 2 bases; bases with no gene match: 3. The CDR3 loop spans 14 amino acids. The receptor was derived from a human donor with active COVID-19. The donor label of this sample is uncertain. The chain joins TRBV4-1 to TRBJ1-2, with TRBD1 matching over 11 bases. Sequences were obtained from peripheral blood. The CDR3 nucleotides read TGCGCCAGCAGCCAACCCGGGACAGGGGGTGGCTACACCTTC. Its protein product is CASSQPGTGGGYTF.